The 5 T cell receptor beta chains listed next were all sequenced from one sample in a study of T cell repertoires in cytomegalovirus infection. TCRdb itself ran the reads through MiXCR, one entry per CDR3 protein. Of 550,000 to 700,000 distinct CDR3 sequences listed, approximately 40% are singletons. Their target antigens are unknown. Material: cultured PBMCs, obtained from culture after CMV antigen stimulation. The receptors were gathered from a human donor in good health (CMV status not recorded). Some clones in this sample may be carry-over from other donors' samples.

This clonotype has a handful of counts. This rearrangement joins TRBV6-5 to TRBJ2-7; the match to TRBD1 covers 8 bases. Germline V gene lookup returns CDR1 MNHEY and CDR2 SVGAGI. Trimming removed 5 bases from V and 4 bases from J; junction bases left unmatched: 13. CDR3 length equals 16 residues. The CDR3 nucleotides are TGTGCCAGCAGTCCCCTGGACAGGGATCGGTCTTACGAGCAGTACTTC. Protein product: CASSPLDRDRSYEQYF.

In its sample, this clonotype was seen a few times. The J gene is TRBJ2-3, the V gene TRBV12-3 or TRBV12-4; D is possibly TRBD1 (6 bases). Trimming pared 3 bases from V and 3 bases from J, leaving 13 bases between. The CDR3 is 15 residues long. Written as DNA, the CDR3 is TGTGCCAGCAGTTTGTCGGGACAACCTACAGATACGCAGTATTTT. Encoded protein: CASSLSGQPTDTQYF.

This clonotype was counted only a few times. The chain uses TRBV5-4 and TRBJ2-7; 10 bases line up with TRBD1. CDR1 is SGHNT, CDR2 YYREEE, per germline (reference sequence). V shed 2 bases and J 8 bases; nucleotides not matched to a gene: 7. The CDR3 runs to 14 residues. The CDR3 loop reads CASSFGTGAIQQYF. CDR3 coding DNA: TGTGCCAGCAGCTTTGGGACAGGGGCGATTCAGCAGTACTTC.

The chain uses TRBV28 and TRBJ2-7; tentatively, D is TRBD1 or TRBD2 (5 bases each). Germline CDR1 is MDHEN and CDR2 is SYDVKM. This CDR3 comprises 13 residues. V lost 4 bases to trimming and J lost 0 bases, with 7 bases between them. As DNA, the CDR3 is TGTGCCAGCAGTTGGGGGAGCTCCTACGAGCAGTACTTC. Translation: CASSWGSSYEQYF.

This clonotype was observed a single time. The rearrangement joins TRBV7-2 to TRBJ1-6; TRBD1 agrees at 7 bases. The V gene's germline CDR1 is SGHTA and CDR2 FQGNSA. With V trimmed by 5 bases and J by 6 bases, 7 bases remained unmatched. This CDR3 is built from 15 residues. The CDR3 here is CASSPGGSGNSPLHF. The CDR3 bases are TGTGCCAGCAGCCCAGGGGGATCTGGTAATTCACCCCTCCACTTT.